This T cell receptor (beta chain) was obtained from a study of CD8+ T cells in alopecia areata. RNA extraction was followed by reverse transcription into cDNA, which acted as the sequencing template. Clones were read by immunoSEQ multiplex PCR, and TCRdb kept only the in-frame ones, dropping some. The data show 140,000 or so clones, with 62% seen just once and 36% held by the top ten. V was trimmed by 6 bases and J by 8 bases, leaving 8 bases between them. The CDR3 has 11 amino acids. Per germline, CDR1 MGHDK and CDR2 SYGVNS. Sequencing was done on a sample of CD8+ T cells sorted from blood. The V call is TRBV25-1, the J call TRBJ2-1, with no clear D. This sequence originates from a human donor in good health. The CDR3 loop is CASRVGDEQFF. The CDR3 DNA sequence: TGTGCCAGCAGGGTTGGCGATGAGCAGTTCTTC.